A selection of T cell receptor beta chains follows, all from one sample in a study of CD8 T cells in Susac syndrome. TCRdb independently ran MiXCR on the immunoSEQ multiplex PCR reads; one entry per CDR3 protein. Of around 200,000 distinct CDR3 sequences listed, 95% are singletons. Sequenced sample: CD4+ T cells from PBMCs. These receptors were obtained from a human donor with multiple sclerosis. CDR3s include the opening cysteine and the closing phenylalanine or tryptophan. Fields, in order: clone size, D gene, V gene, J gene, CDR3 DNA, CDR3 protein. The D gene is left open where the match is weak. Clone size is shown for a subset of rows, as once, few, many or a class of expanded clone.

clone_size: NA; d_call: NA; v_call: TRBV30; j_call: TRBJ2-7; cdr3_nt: TGTGCCTGGAGTCCTCTTGGGCGGCTCTCCTACGAGCAGTACTTC; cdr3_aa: CAWSPLGRLSYEQYF
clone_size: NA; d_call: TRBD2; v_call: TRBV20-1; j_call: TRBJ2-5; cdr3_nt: TGCAGTGCGGCTAATAGCGGGAGAAAAGAGACCCAGTACTTC; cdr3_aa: CSAANSGRKETQYF
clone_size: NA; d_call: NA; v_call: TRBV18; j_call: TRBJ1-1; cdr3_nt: TGTGCCAGCCAAGGGCGGGCCGACTCTGAAGCTTTCTTT; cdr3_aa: CASQGRADSEAFF
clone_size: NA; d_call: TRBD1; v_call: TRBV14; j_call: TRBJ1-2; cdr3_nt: TGTGCCAGCAGCCGATACCGGACAGGGGCACCCTATGGCTACACCTTC; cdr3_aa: CASSRYRTGAPYGYTF
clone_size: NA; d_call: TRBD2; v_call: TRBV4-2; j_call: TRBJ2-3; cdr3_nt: TGTGCCAGCAGCTCTAGCGGGGGCGCTGGGGCACTGCAGTATTTT; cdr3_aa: CASSSSGGAGALQYF
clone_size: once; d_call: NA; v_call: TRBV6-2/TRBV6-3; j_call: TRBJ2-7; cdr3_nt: TGTGCCAGCAGTTACACCGGGACGGTCTCCTACGAGCAGTACTTC; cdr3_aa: CASSYTGTVSYEQYF
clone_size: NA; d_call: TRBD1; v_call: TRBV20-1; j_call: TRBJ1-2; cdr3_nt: TGCAGTCCGCGACCCGGGACAGGGAGAGGCTACACCTTC; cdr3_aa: CSPRPGTGRGYTF
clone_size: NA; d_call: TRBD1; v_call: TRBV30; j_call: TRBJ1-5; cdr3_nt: TGTGCCTGGAGCCGGGACAGCGAATTTCATTTT; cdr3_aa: CAWSRDSEFHF
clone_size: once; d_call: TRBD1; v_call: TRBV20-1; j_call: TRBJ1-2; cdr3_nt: TGCAGTGCTGCGACAGGGGGCTATGGCTACACCTTC; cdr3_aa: CSAATGGYGYTF
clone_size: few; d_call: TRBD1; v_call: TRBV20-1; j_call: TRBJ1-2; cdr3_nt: TGCAGTGCACAGGGGGCCTATGGCTACACCTTC; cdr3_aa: CSAQGAYGYTF
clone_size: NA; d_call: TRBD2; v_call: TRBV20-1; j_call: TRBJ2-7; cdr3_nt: TGCAGTGCTAGAGACTCGCGGGGGGGCCGGGAGCAGTACTTC; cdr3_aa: CSARDSRGGREQYF
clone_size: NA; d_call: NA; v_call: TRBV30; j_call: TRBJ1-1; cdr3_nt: TGTGTCTGGACAACTACGGGGAACACTGAAGCTTTCTTT; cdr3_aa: CVWTTTGNTEAFF
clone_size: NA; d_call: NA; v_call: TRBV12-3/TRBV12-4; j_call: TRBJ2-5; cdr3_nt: TGTGCCAGCAGTTTGCTCAGGGTGGTTCAAGAGACCCAGTACTTC; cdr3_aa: CASSLLRVVQETQYF
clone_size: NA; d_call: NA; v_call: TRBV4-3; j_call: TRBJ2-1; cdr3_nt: TGCGCCAGCAGCCCCGGTTACCCCTCCTACAATGAGCAGTTCTTC; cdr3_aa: CASSPGYPSYNEQFF
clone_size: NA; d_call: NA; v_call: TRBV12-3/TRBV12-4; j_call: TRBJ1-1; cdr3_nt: TGTGCCAGCAGTTTTAACGTGATGAACACTGAAGCTTTCTTT; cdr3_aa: CASSFNVMNTEAFF
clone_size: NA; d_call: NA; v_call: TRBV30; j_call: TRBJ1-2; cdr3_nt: TGTGCCTGGGGTAAGGGTTTCTACTATGGCTACACCTTC; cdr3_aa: CAWGKGFYYGYTF
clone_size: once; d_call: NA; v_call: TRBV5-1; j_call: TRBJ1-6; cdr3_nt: TGCGCCAGCAGCTTATCACCCAGGGCTTACTCACCCCTCCACTTT; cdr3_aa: CASSLSPRAYSPLHF
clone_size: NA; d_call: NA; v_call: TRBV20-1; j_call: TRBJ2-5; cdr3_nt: TGCAGTGCTGCGACTAGTTCTGATGAGACCCAGTACTTC; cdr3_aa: CSAATSSDETQYF
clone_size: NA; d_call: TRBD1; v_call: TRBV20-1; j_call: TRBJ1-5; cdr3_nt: TGCAGTGCCATGGACAGGGGAGGTCAGCCCCAGCATTTT; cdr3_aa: CSAMDRGGQPQHF
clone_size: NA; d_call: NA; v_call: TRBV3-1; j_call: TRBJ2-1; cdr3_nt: TGTGCCAGCAGCCAAGAACGGGAGCAGTTCTTC; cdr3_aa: CASSQEREQFF
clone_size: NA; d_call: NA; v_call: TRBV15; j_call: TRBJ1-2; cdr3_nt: TGTGCCACCAGCAGAGATCCGTGGGTGTATGGCTACACCTTC; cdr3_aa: CATSRDPWVYGYTF
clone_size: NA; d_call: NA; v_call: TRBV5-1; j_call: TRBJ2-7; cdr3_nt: TGCGCCAGCAGCTTGAACCCGGGAACGGACTACGAGCAGTACTTC; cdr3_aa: CASSLNPGTDYEQYF
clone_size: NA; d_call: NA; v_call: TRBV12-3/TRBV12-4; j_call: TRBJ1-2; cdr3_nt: TGTGCCAGCAGTTTAAACCGGGAGGGTGGCTACACCTTC; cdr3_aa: CASSLNREGGYTF
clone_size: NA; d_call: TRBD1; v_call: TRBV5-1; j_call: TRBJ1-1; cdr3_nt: TGCGCCAGCAGACCCGACGGGACAGGGAGCACTGAAGCTTTCTTT; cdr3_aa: CASRPDGTGSTEAFF
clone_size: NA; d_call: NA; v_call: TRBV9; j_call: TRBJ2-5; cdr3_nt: TGTGCCAGCAGCGTAGGCCCTTACCAAGAGACCCAGTACTTC; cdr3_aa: CASSVGPYQETQYF
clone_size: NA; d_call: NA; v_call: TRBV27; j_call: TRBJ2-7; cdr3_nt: TGTGCCAGCTCAAGGACAGTATCCTACGAGCAGTACTTC; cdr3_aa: CASSRTVSYEQYF
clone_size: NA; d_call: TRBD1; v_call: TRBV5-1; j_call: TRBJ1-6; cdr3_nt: TGCGCCAGCAGCGACAGGGGTAATAATTCACCCCTCCACTTT; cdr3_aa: CASSDRGNNSPLHF
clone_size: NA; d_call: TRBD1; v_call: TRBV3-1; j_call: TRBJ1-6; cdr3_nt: TGTGCCAGCAGCCAAGATAAGCAGGGGGGGAATTCACCCCTCCACTTT; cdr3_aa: CASSQDKQGGNSPLHF
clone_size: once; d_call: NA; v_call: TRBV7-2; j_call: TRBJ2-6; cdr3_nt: TGTGCCAGCAGCCCAAGGTCGGGGGCTGGGGCCAACGTCCTGACTTTC; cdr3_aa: CASSPRSGAGANVLTF